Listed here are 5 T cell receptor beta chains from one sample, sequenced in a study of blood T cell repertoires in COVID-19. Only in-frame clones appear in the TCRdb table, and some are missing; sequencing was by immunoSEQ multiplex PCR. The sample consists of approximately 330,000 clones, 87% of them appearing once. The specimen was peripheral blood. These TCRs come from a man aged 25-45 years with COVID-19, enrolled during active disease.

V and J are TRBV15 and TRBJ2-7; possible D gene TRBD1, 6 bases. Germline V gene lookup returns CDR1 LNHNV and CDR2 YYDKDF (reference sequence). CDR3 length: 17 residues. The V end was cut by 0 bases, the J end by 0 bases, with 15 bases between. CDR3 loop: CATSRDLNRVSSYEQYF. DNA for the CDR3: TGTGCCACCAGCAGAGATCTCAACAGGGTAAGCTCCTACGAGCAGTACTTC.

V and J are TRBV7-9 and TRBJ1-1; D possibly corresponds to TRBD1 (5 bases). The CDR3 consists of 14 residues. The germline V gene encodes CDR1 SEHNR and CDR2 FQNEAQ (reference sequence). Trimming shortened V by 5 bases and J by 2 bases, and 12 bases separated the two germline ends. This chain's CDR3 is CASSQTVFNTEAFF. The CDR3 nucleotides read TGTGCCAGCAGCCAGACAGTTTTCAACACTGAAGCTTTCTTT.

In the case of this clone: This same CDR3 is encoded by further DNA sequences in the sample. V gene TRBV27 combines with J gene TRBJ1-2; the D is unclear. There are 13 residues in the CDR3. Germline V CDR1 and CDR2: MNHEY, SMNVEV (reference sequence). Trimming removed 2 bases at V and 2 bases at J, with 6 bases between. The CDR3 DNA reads TGTGCCAGCAGTTTAGGAGGGAACTATGGCTACACCTTC. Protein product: CASSLGGNYGYTF.

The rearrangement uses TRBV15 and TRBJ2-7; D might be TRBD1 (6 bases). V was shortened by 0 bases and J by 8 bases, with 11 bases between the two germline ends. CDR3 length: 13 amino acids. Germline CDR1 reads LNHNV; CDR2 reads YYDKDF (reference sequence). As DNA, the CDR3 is TGTGCCACCAGCAGAGAACAGGGTCCCCAGCAGTACTTC. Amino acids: CATSREQGPQQYF.

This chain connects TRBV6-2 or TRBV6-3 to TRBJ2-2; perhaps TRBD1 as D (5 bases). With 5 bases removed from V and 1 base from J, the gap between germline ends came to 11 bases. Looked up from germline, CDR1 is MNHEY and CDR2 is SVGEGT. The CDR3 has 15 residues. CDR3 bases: TGTGCCAGCAGTCTACCAACAGGGAACACCGGGGAGCTGTTTTTT. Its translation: CASSLPTGNTGELFF.